These 14 T cell receptor beta chains share one sample of origin, sequenced in a study of metastatic and nonmetastatic thyroid tumors. There were no patients who had received any treatment before thyroid surgery. Via MiXCR, TCRdb re-called the PCR reads. The sample includes about 20,000 clones, about 16% of them seen just once. The sequencing sample was made of blood. All receptors derive from a female donor with papillary thyroid cancer or a benign thyroid nodule (not recorded which). Some clones in this sample may be carry-over from other donors' samples.

By share, this clone ranks as medium-sized. The J gene is TRBJ2-2, the V gene TRBV2, with D unresolved. V lost 6 bases and J 3 bases, leaving 8 bases between the germline ends. The CDR3 sequence is 13 residues long. Germline V gene lookup returns CDR1 SNHLY and CDR2 FYNNEI. The CDR3 loop reads CASSYTDTGELFF. The CDR3 region has the DNA TGTGCCAGCAGCTACACCGACACCGGGGAGCTGTTTTTT.

Many counts were recorded for this clone. J is TRBJ1-1 and V is TRBV5-1, with 8 positions matching TRBD1. V lost 5 bases, J lost 0 bases, and 9 bases stayed unmatched. Germline CDR1 SGHRS, CDR2 YFSETQ. This CDR3 is 16 amino acids long. The CDR3 loop reads CASRPDRGGVNTEAFF. In DNA form, the CDR3 reads TGCGCCAGCAGACCTGACAGGGGAGGTGTGAACACTGAAGCTTTCTTT.

This clone was picked up many times. DNA for the CDR3: TGTGCCAGCAGCTTTCGATCGAACACTGAAGCTTTCTTT. Its translation: CASSFRSNTEAFF. The chain is built from TRBV7-2 and TRBJ1-1; D is uncertain. V lost 3 bases, J lost 1 base, and 6 bases lay in between. The CDR3 has 13 amino acids. Germline V gene data show CDR1 as SGHTA and CDR2 as FQGNSA.

Many counts were recorded for this clone. This sequence joins TRBV28 and TRBJ2-1; 11 nucleotides align to TRBD2. Trimming took 6 bases from V and 6 from J; bases not matched to a gene: 7. CDR3 length equals 15 residues. Germline V CDR1 and CDR2: MDHEN, SYDVKM. In DNA, the CDR3 is TGTGCCAGCAGCCGTCTAGCGGGAGGAGTCAATGAGCAGTTCTTC. Protein: CASSRLAGGVNEQFF.

This clone was counted many times. V gene TRBV12-3 or TRBV12-4 combines with J gene TRBJ2-3; D not resolved. The CDR3 totals 15 residues. V was shortened by 3 bases and J by 0 bases, with 10 bases between the two germline ends. DNA of the CDR3: TGTGCCAGCAGTTTTTTAGCAGCGAGCACAGATACGCAGTATTTT. It is translated as CASSFLAASTDTQYF.

By share, this clone counts as medium-sized. The V gene is TRBV5-1, the J gene TRBJ2-7, with TRBD2 matching over 13 bases. Germline CDR1 SGHRS, CDR2 YFSETQ. The length of the CDR3 is 16 residues. V gave up 4 bases and J gave up 6 bases; unmatched junction bases: 10. As DNA, the CDR3 is TGCGCCAGCAGCGCAGGACTAGCGGGAGACAAGGGCGAGCAGTACTTC. Its translation is CASSAGLAGDKGEQYF. Combining the CDR3 with reference TRBV5-1 and TRBJ2-7 gives the whole variable domain KAGVTQTPRYLIKTRGQQVTLSCSPISGHRSVSWYQQTPGQGLQFLFEYFSETQRNKGNFPGRFSGRQFSNSRSEMNVSTLELGDSALYLCASSAGLAGDKGEQYFGPGTRLTVT.

Ten or more counts support this clone. The final CDR3 position lacks the conserved phenylalanine or tryptophan, pointing to a likely read error. The DNA is left out, because the CDR3 cannot be placed on it with certainty; the CDR3 is given as TCRdb lists it. The CDR3 sequence is CASRPKGPT. The rearrangement links TRBV7-2 to TRBJ2-4; the table's D call, TRBD2, was not checked against the DNA. The CDR3 length equals 9 residues, ends included. CDR1 is SGHTA, CDR2 FQGNSA, per germline.

V gene TRBV12-3 or TRBV12-4 combines with J gene TRBJ2-7, with 7 bases aligning to TRBD1. This CDR3 contains 14 residues. The V segment lost 6 bases and the J segment 4 bases; nucleotides outside the gene matches: 9. The CDR3 sequence is CASSRAGGSYEQYF. The CDR3 DNA is TGTGCCAGCAGCCGCGCAGGGGGTTCGTACGAGCAGTACTTC.

This clone was observed many times. The rearrangement uses TRBV7-6 and TRBJ1-3; D unclear. The CDR3 has 15 amino acids. Trimming shortened V by 5 bases and J by 0 bases, and 11 bases separated the two germline ends. Germline V CDR1 and CDR2: SGHVS, FNYEAQ. The chain's CDR3 is CASSPGPNSGNTIYF. In nucleotides, the CDR3 is TGTGCCAGCAGCCCCGGTCCCAACTCTGGAAACACCATATATTTT.

This clone was recorded many times. This sequence joins TRBV12-3 or TRBV12-4 and TRBJ2-5, with 7 bases matching TRBD1. This CDR3 contains 17 residues. The junction had 15 bases not matched to a gene; V was cut back by 4 bases and J by 4 bases. For the CDR3, the DNA is TGTGCCAGCAGTTCAACCTCGCCGACAGGGTGGGGAGAGACCCAGTACTTC. This encodes CASSSTSPTGWGETQYF.

This clone was counted ten times or more. V and J are TRBV6-4 and TRBJ2-3, with D perhaps being TRBD1 or TRBD2 (5 bases each). CDR1 is MRHNA, CDR2 SNTAGT, per germline. The length of the CDR3 is 16 residues. Between the trimmed V and J ends, which lost 0 bases and 2 bases, there was a span of 12 bases. The CDR3 coding sequence is TGTGCCAGCAGTGACTCGTCAGGGACCTCCACAGATACGCAGTATTTT. As protein: CASSDSSGTSTDTQYF.

There are many counts of this clone. This chain joins TRBV12-3 or TRBV12-4 and TRBJ2-1; 7 bases agree with TRBD2. V was clipped by 3 bases and J by 2 bases; unmatched bases: 1. The CDR3 has 14 residues. The CDR3 DNA sequence: TGTGCCAGCAGTTTGGGGGGGACCTACAATGAGCAGTTCTTC. Translation gives CASSLGGTYNEQFF.

Many counts were recorded for this clone. The chain links TRBV5-1 to TRBJ2-1, with 11 bases fitting TRBD2. The CDR3 covers 15 residues. Germline V CDR1 and CDR2: SGHRS, YFSETQ. V was clipped by 0 bases and J by 6 bases; unmatched bases: 2. The CDR3 protein is CASSLGLAGTNEQFF. The CDR3 nucleotides are TGCGCCAGCAGCTTGGGACTAGCGGGAACCAATGAGCAGTTCTTC.

This clone was observed many times. This may be a read error: a much more frequent sequence differs by one nucleotide. The chain uses TRBV20-1 and TRBJ2-7; 9 bases are a match to TRBD1. Germline CDR1 DFQATT, CDR2 SNEGSKA (reference sequence). This CDR3 region has 12 residues. J was trimmed by 4 bases and V by 6 bases; bases with no gene match: 4. The CDR3 region is CSAQTGGYEQYF. In DNA, the CDR3 is TGCAGTGCGCAGACAGGGGGATACGAGCAGTACTTC.